This TCR beta chain was sequenced for a study of cytomegalovirus exposure and HLA in healthy donors. The study ran its PCR with 60 Vbeta and 13 Jbeta primers. Sequenced by immunoSEQ multiplex PCR; TCRdb stores in-frame clones only, minus some. The sample comprises hundreds of thousands of clones, around 80% of which are singletons, and 0.22% rests with the top ten. For this clone: Its cognate antigen is unknown.

General study results and limits: Only CMV serostatus was available as immune exposure information.

Every donor was a healthy person donating bone marrow. Sequencing input: PBMCs. The TCR comes from a girl aged 2-9 years in good health and CMV-seronegative.

The CDR3 coding sequence is TGCGCCAGCAGCTGGGGACAGGGCTACGAGCAGTACTTC. Its translation is CASSWGQGYEQYF. V gene TRBV5-1 combines with J gene TRBJ2-5; TRBD1 aligns across 9 bases. The closer fit of TRBJ2-7 to the DNA end suggests the J call may be wrong. Germline-derived CDR1 and CDR2 are SGHRS and YFSETQ. The CDR3 is made up of 13 amino acids.